Listed here are 21 T cell receptor beta chains from one sample, sequenced in a study of read filtering for tumor transcriptome and immune sequencing (dated by TCRdb to 2018 to 2020). Sequencer: Illumina HiSeq 4000. Starting from roughly 370 ng RNA, TCR libraries were constructed with the Immunoverse kit using molecular barcoded adaptors that cover the alpha/delta and beta/gamma chains. TCRdb took the public reads, trimmed them with fastp at Q25, ran MiXCR for clone calling and kept in-frame beta chains. CDR3 protein duplicates are merged, each entry listing the most common genes and DNA. Here the sample has nearly 60,000 distinct CDR3 sequences; 10% to 15% occur a single time. The ten largest clones capture roughly 17% of the sample. Sequenced sample: a population of CD138-negative cells sorted from bone marrow. Interpreted using the paper, the cell subset or site label stands for: bone marrow mononuclear cells depleted of CD138+ plasma/myeloma cells by negative magnetic selection. These receptors were taken from a donor at least 40 years old with multiple myeloma.

This clonotype came up many times. J is TRBJ2-7 and V is TRBV20-1, with D unresolved. Trimming removed 6 bases at V and 3 bases at J, with 15 bases between. There are 13 residues in the CDR3. CDR1 and CDR2 (germline): DFQATT, SNEGSKA (reference sequence). In DNA form, the CDR3 reads TGCAGTGCCCAGACATACAGATTCTACGAGCAGTACTTC. Amino acids: CSAQTYRFYEQYF.

This clonotype appeared many times. This chain connects TRBV5-1 to TRBJ2-5; no clear D. The CDR3 is made up of 14 amino acids. The V and J ends lost 0 bases and 4 bases respectively, with 10 bases between them. Germline CDR1 SGHRS, CDR2 YFSETQ. The CDR3 loop is CASSLVGRRETQYF. CDR3 bases: TGCGCCAGCAGCTTGGTGGGCAGGAGAGAGACCCAGTACTTC.

Many counts were recorded for this clonotype. This chain uses TRBV5-1 with TRBJ2-1; D gene uncertain. Germline V gene lookup returns CDR1 SGHRS and CDR2 YFSETQ. This CDR3 spans 14 amino acids. The V end lost 6 bases, the J end lost 4 bases, and 14 bases lay between the germline ends. In DNA form, the CDR3 reads TGCGCCAGCACCGAGTCGGGCCCTTACAATGAGCAGTTCTTC. This sequence encodes CASTESGPYNEQFF.

The rearrangement joins TRBV7-2 to TRBJ2-2, with 7 bases aligning to TRBD1. The V gene end was trimmed by 2 bases and the J gene end by 1 base; junction bases not matched to a gene: 1. Per the germline V gene, CDR1 is SGHTA and CDR2 is FQGNSA. The CDR3 runs to 15 residues. DNA of the CDR3: TGTGCCAGCAGCTTATACAGGGGGAACACCGGGGAGCTGTTTTTT. Residues: CASSLYRGNTGELFF.

Of note for this clonotype: A much larger clone differs from this one at a single base, so this may be a read error. No conserved phenylalanine or tryptophan is present at the end of the CDR3, so a read error is the likely explanation. The chain has TRBV10-3 and TRBJ1-4; D remains ambiguous. The V gene lost 6 bases and the J gene lost 7 bases, with 6 bases spanning the gap. The CDR3 length is 11 residues. CDR1 and CDR2 from the germline V gene are ENHRY and SYGVKD. DNA of the CDR3: TGTGCCATCAGCGCCGGTGAAAAACTGTTTCTT. Encoded protein: CAISAGEKLFL.

In this sample, this clonotype turned up many times. The CDR3, as DNA: TGTGCCACCAGACTGGCCTACAATGAGCAGTTCTTC. Encoded protein: CATRLAYNEQFF. The rearrangement links TRBV28 to TRBJ2-1; D gene uncertain. Trimming stripped 10 bases from V and 2 bases from J, with 9 bases between. CDR3 length: 12 residues. Germline assignment: CDR1 MDHEN and CDR2 SYDVKM.

A few counts support this clonotype. This may arise from a read error, as a much more abundant clone is one base away. As DNA, the CDR3 is TGTGCCAGCAGCCAAAATGCGGGGACTTCACCCCTCCACTTT. This encodes CASSQNAGTSPLHF. The chain couples TRBV3-1 to TRBJ1-6; a possible D gene is TRBD1 (5 bases). V dropped 2 bases and J dropped 9 bases, with 11 bases sitting between them. The CDR3 contains 14 residues. Per germline, CDR1 LGHDT and CDR2 YNNKEL (reference sequence).

This clonotype was counted many times. The chain has TRBV5-1 and TRBJ2-7, with D possibly being TRBD1 or TRBD2 (5 bases each). The CDR3 has 15 amino acids. V lost 1 base and J lost 2, with 13 bases in between. In germline, CDR1 is SGHRS, CDR2 YFSETQ. The CDR3 here is CASSLSRGGAYEQYF. The CDR3 DNA reads as TGCGCCAGCAGCTTGTCGAGGGGCGGCGCCTACGAGCAGTACTTC.

Concerning this clonotype: The junction departs from the called germline gene at one end, perhaps through a read error. Here the CDR3 DNA reads TGTGCCAGTACCAACCACGGCCGGGATGGGGATGAAAAACGGTTTTTT. It is translated as CASTNHGRDGDEKRFF. The V call is TRBV19, the J call TRBJ1-4; D gene uncertain. CDR1 and CDR2 from the germline V gene are LNHDA and SQIVND (reference sequence). The CDR3 runs 16 residues.

This clonotype was recorded only once. This could be a read error, since a much larger clone is one nucleotide away. In this CDR3 the conserved last residue, phenylalanine or tryptophan, is missing, so a read error is likely. J is TRBJ1-5 and V is TRBV12-3 or TRBV12-4; a possible D gene is TRBD1 (6 bases). This CDR3 spans 13 amino acids. V was cut by 3 bases and J by 9 bases, with 12 bases left in between. CDR3 residues: CASSFTGGRPQHC. CDR3 sequence (DNA): TGTGCCAGCAGTTTTACGGGGGGCCGGCCCCAGCATTGT.

This clonotype was seen only a few times. CDR3 in DNA: TGTGCCAGCAGCCTCTACGCAGGGGCCGAGACCCAGTACTTC. It encodes CASSLYAGAETQYF. The rearrangement uses TRBV7-3 and TRBJ2-5; D possibly corresponds to TRBD1 (6 bases). Trimming shortened V by 5 bases and J by 5 bases, and 15 bases separated the two germline ends. In germline, CDR1 is SGHTA, CDR2 FQGTGA. The CDR3 runs 14 residues.

This clonotype has a count of ten or more. The J gene is TRBJ1-5, the V gene TRBV23-1; D gene unclear. TRBV23-1 is placed among ORFs of uncertain function. CDR3 length: 15 amino acids. V was trimmed by 0 bases and J by 4 bases, leaving 10 bases between them. The chain's CDR3 is CASSQSETLNQPQHF. CDR3 bases: TGCGCCAGCAGTCAATCGGAGACACTTAATCAGCCCCAGCATTTT.

This clonotype was seen many times. The J gene is TRBJ1-1, the V gene TRBV5-5; tentatively, D is TRBD1 (5 bases). Germline CDR1 is SGHKS and CDR2 is YYEKEE (reference sequence). The germline V and J ends were trimmed by 1 base and 1 base, with 11 bases remaining between them. The CDR3 loop spans 15 amino acids. Here the CDR3 DNA reads TGTGCCAGCAGCTTGTGGGAAACAGGGAACACTGAAGCTTTCTTT. Translated, it gives CASSLWETGNTEAFF. Filled out from reference TRBV5-5 and TRBJ1-1, the complete variable domain reads DAGVTQSPTHLIKTRGQQVTLRCSPISGHKSVSWYQQVLGQGPQFIFQYYEKEERGRGNFPDRFSARQFPNYSSELNVNALLLGDSALYLCASSLWETGNTEAFFGQGTRLTVV.

This clonotype was seen more than once but under ten times. The conserved phenylalanine or tryptophan is not found at the CDR3 terminus, so this likely reflects a read error. This sequence joins TRBV6-6 and TRBJ2-1; D not resolved. Germline V lookup: CDR1 MNHNY, CDR2 SVGAGI (reference sequence). V dropped 4 bases and J dropped 1 base, with 5 bases sitting between them. The CDR3 totals 13 residues. CDR3 region: CASSLVSYNEQFL. CDR3 nucleotides: TGTGCCAGCAGTTTGGTATCCTACAATGAGCAGTTCTTA.

The J gene is TRBJ2-2, the V gene TRBV9, with 10 bases matching TRBD1. V dropped 5 bases and J dropped 3; count of bases not matched to a gene: 4. The germline CDR1 and CDR2 sequences are SGDLS and YYNGEE. This CDR3 region has 15 residues. The CDR3 DNA follows: TGTGCCAGCAGAGTGGGGACAGGGGACACCGGGGAGCTGTTTTTT. It translates to CASRVGTGDTGELFF.

Concerning this clonotype: The junction and the germline gene differ at one end; a read error may be behind it. This chain connects TRBV7-8 to TRBJ2-2; tentative D call: TRBD1 (6 bases). Per the germline V gene, CDR1 is SGHVS and CDR2 is FQNEAQ. This CDR3 contains 13 residues. The DNA of the CDR3 is TGTGCCAGCAGCTTTAGGGACACCGGGGAGCTGTTCTTT. It yields the protein CASSFRDTGELFF.

This chain uses TRBV28 with TRBJ1-5; D is perhaps TRBD1 (6 bases). Germline lookup yields CDR1 MDHEN and CDR2 SYDVKM. The CDR3 consists of 14 residues. The V end was cut by 5 bases, the J end by 5 bases, with 13 bases between. CDR3 residues: CASSPKGHYQPQHF. The CDR3 region has the DNA TGTGCCAGCAGTCCAAAGGGACATTATCAGCCCCAGCATTTT.

The chain couples TRBV18 to TRBJ2-2; 7 bases line up with TRBD1. The CDR3 totals 16 residues. V lost 0 bases, J lost 2 bases, and 3 bases stayed unmatched. CDR1 is KGHSH, CDR2 LQKENI, per germline. The CDR3 DNA is TGTGCCAGCTCACCACCGGGACAGTACAACACCGGGGAGCTGTTTTTT. The encoded protein is CASSPPGQYNTGELFF.

Many counts were recorded for this clonotype. V and J are TRBV29-1 and TRBJ2-2; the D gene is possibly TRBD1 (5 bases). Per the germline V gene, CDR1 is SQVTM and CDR2 is ANQGSEA. CDR3 size: 14 residues. The ends were cut back, 2 bases at V and 3 bases at J, with 10 bases in the middle. Here the CDR3 reads CSVETGEDTGELFF. CDR3 in DNA: TGCAGCGTTGAAACAGGTGAAGACACCGGGGAGCTGTTTTTT.

This rearrangement joins TRBV15 to TRBJ1-1, with D perhaps TRBD1 (5 bases). The V and J ends lost 5 bases and 0 bases respectively, with 10 bases between them. CDR1 and CDR2 (germline): LNHNV, YYDKDF (reference sequence). CDR3 length: 14 residues. CDR3 nucleotides: TGTGCCACCAGCCGCCCCAGGGTGAACACTGAAGCTTTCTTT. Translated, it gives CATSRPRVNTEAFF.

This clonotype occurred many times. The rearrangement links TRBV10-2 to TRBJ2-2; 7 bases align to TRBD2. The CDR3 is made up of 14 amino acids. With 3 bases clipped from V and 4 bases from J, the junction kept 2 bases outside the gene matches. Germline V gene data show CDR1 as WSHSY and CDR2 as SAAADI. The CDR3 reads CASSESGGTGELFF. Here the CDR3 DNA reads TGCGCCAGCAGTGAATCGGGGGGCACCGGGGAGCTGTTTTTT.